This T cell receptor beta chain was captured by sequencing in a study of blood T cell repertoires in COVID-19. Study at large: From T cells, B-cell-depleted T cells, or PBMCs came the material, which was cDNA or gDNA.

It was during active infection that Seattle patients were enrolled and then longitudinally followed. Original analysis: Counts of nucleated cells, estimated from reference gene primer amplification, were obtained. Using immunoSEQ multiplex PCR, the repertoire was profiled, and TCRdb retains in-frame clones only, with some absent. Clone size and the V and J calls come from that table; the DNA yielded D and trimming. The sample yields around 290,000 clones, 80% to 95% seen once. From germline, CDR1 is MNHNY and CDR2 SVGAGI (reference sequence). The length of the CDR3 is 14 residues. J gave up 7 bases and V 2 bases, and 4 bases lay outside the gene matches.

The chain employs TRBV6-6 and TRBJ1-4; 7 nucleotides agree with TRBD1. The clonotype was recovered from a woman aged 25 to 45 with COVID-19, enrolled during active disease. The sample comprised peripheral blood. The CDR3 loop reads CASSYHRGGEKLFF. The CDR3 DNA is TGTGCCAGCAGTTACCACAGGGGAGGTGAAAAACTGTTTTTT.